This TCR beta chain was retrieved from a study of human thymus T cells. Sequencing used immunoSEQ multiplex PCR; TCRdb keeps in-frame clones, though not all of them. The repertoire includes fewer than 85,000 clones, 85% to 95% of them detected once, and around 0.03% sits in the top ten. Thymic resections from corrective heart surgery supplied the tissue. Infants, healthy and Finnish, who were having corrective surgery for congenital heart defects served as donors. The specimen was thymus tissue. This TCR was recovered from a girl under three years old with a congenital heart defect but otherwise immunologically healthy.

CDR3 residues: CSVCNRAHEQYF. The CDR3, as DNA: TGCAGCGTCTGTAACAGGGCCCACGAGCAGTACTTC. The rearrangement links TRBV29-1 to TRBJ2-7; tentatively, D is TRBD1 (6 bases). This CDR3 is 12 amino acids long. Germline CDR1 reads SQVTM; CDR2 reads ANQGSEA. V gave up 6 bases and J gave up 5 bases, with 14 bases separating them.